The 24 T cell receptor beta chains below come from one sample, sequenced in a study of OX40 agonist ivuxolimab in advanced cancers. The library came from the immunoSEQ multiplex PCR assay. TCRdb's version of the immuneACCESS table is confined to in-frame rearrangements and falls short of the full clone set. An unresolved V gene accounts for under half of the shortfall where checked; the remainder is of unknown origin. The sample has about 60,000 clones on record, almost 90% of them singletons. Of the sample, 6.9% falls within the top ten clones. This material consisted of CD4+ or CD8+ T cells sorted from blood, taken in a trial of the OX40 agonist ivuxolimab. The receptors were gathered from an adult with an advanced solid tumor such as melanoma, head and neck, liver or kidney cancer.

The chain links TRBV28 to TRBJ2-1, with D perhaps matching TRBD2 (5 bases). Trimming removed 1 base from V and 6 bases from J, with 16 bases in between. CDR3 length: 16 amino acids. CDR1 and CDR2 (germline): MDHEN, SYDVKM. In nucleotides, the CDR3 is TGTGCCAGCAGTTTATCTAGCAGCTTTAATCGCAATGAGCAGTTCTTC. Encoded protein: CASSLSSSFNRNEQFF.

The chain is built from TRBV9 and TRBJ2-6; D is undetermined. Trimming took 0 bases from V and 0 from J, leaving 1 base between them. Germline CDR1 and CDR2: SGDLS and YYNGEE. The CDR3 sequence is 14 residues long. CDR3 residues: CASSVGSGANVLTF. CDR3 nucleotide sequence: TGTGCCAGCAGCGTAGGCTCTGGGGCCAACGTCCTGACTTTC.

The chain is built from TRBV20-1 and TRBJ1-1, with D unclear. This CDR3 is built from 11 residues. Per the germline V gene, CDR1 is DFQATT and CDR2 is SNEGSKA (reference sequence). V was clipped by 6 bases and J by 12 bases, with 17 bases between them. The CDR3 region has the DNA TGCAGTGCCCCCCTTCGGGGAAAGACTTTCTTT. This codes for CSAPLRGKTFF.

The V and J genes are TRBV2 and TRBJ1-1; D not certain. The V gene lost 3 bases and the J gene lost 5 bases, with 10 bases spanning the gap. The CDR3 sequence is 13 residues long. Germline V gene data show CDR1 as SNHLY and CDR2 as FYNNEI. This chain's CDR3 is CASSDLLGTEAFF. The CDR3 nucleotides are TGTGCCAGCAGTGATCTTTTGGGGACTGAAGCTTTCTTT.

V gene TRBV2 combines with J gene TRBJ2-2; D call uncertain. In germline, CDR1 is SNHLY, CDR2 FYNNEI. The CDR3 has 16 amino acids. Trimming cost V 5 bases and J 5 bases, with 18 bases left between them. CDR3 nucleotide sequence: TGTGCCAGCAGTATGGGCTGGGTGGGGTGGACCGGGGAGCTGTTTTTT. This translates into CASSMGWVGWTGELFF.

This clone turned up a few times. The chain is built from TRBV19 and TRBJ1-1; D remains ambiguous. Trimming removed 5 bases from V and 4 bases from J, with 8 bases in between. CDR3 length: 12 residues. Germline CDR1 and CDR2: LNHDA and SQIVND (reference sequence). The CDR3 bases are TGTGCCAGTAGTGGGCAGGCCACTGAAGCTTTCTTT. Translating gives CASSGQATEAFF.

The V and J genes are TRBV2 and TRBJ1-4; D gene ambiguous. The V end was cut by 8 bases, the J end by 4 bases, with 17 bases between. The CDR3 is 15 amino acids. The V gene's germline CDR1 is SNHLY and CDR2 FYNNEI. The CDR3 DNA is TGTGCCAGCCGCCCGGGTGCAGATTTTAATGAAAAACTGTTTTTT. Its protein is CASRPGADFNEKLFF.

The gene calls are TRBV5-1 and TRBJ2-1, with 9 positions matching TRBD1. The CDR3 loop spans 15 amino acids. With V trimmed by 4 bases and J by 5 bases, 7 bases remained unmatched. In germline, CDR1 is SGHRS, CDR2 YFSETQ. The CDR3 sequence is CASSGHRGPHNEQFF. Written as DNA, the CDR3 is TGCGCCAGCAGCGGCCACAGGGGGCCCCACAATGAGCAGTTCTTC.

This sequence joins TRBV30 and TRBJ2-7; unclear D gene. Trimming stripped 4 bases from V and 3 bases from J, with 13 bases between. There are 13 residues in the CDR3. Germline V lookup: CDR1 GTSNPN, CDR2 SVGIG (reference sequence). CDR3 in amino acids: CAWNSPSFYEQYF. CDR3 in DNA: TGTGCCTGGAACTCTCCATCCTTCTACGAGCAGTACTTC.

The chain is built from TRBV6-4 and TRBJ1-4; D gene unclear. V lost 4 bases and J 7 bases, leaving 7 bases between the germline ends. The CDR3 length is 12 residues. CDR1 and CDR2 (germline): MRHNA, SNTAGT. CDR3 DNA: TGTGCCAGCAGTGGGCGGGGTGAAAAACTGTTTTTT. Translation: CASSGRGEKLFF.

CDR3 sequence (DNA): TGTGCCAGCGGGAAGGGCTCAGGGACCGGGGAGCTGTTTTTT. Translating gives CASGKGSGTGELFF. V gene TRBV7-3 combines with J gene TRBJ2-2; tentatively, D is TRBD1 (5 bases). The V gene lost 8 bases and the J gene lost 5 bases, with 15 bases spanning the gap. CDR1 and CDR2 from the germline V gene are SGHTA and FQGTGA. The CDR3 has 14 residues.

V gene TRBV9 combines with J gene TRBJ2-1, with 7 bases that match TRBD2. The CDR3 sequence is 16 residues long. The V gene end was trimmed by 4 bases and the J gene end by 9 bases; junction bases not matched to a gene: 16. Germline-derived CDR1 and CDR2 are SGDLS and YYNGEE. CDR3 residues: CASSKSMAGERSEQFF. DNA of the CDR3: TGTGCCAGCAGCAAGTCAATGGCGGGAGAAAGGAGTGAGCAGTTCTTC.

The chain couples TRBV28 to TRBJ1-1; the D is unclear. Deletions cut 4 bases from V and 0 bases from J, with 12 bases between. Per the germline V gene, CDR1 is MDHEN and CDR2 is SYDVKM. This CDR3 is 15 amino acids long. For the CDR3, the DNA is TGTGCCAGCAGTTCCTCAAGTGCTGTGAACACTGAAGCTTTCTTT. It encodes CASSSSSAVNTEAFF.

This clone was detected once. This chain joins TRBV9 and TRBJ1-2, with TRBD1 as a possible D gene (5 bases). This CDR3 has 13 amino acids. V gave up 3 bases and J gave up 4 bases, with 10 bases separating them. CDR1 is SGDLS, CDR2 YYNGEE, per germline. CDR3 DNA sequence: TGTGCCAGCAGCGAAACAGGCGTCTATGGCTACACCTTC. As protein: CASSETGVYGYTF.

The chain uses TRBV28 and TRBJ2-3, with TRBD1 matching over 9 bases. V dropped 6 bases and J dropped 5; count of bases not matched to a gene: 6. Germline CDR1 MDHEN, CDR2 SYDVKM. The CDR3 extends over 14 amino acids. CDR3 residues: CASSRDRVVDTQYF. CDR3 bases: TGTGCCAGCAGCAGGGACAGGGTTGTAGATACGCAGTATTTT.

The DNA of the CDR3 is TGTGCCAGCTCCCACGGCCGTAATGAAAAACTGTTTTTT. Residues: CASSHGRNEKLFF. V and J are TRBV27 and TRBJ1-4; D not certain. From germline, CDR1 is MNHEY and CDR2 SMNVEV (reference sequence). The CDR3 has 13 residues. The V and J ends lost 8 bases and 4 bases respectively, with 11 bases between them.

The V and J genes are TRBV6-5 and TRBJ2-1, with 7 bases matching TRBD2. There are 14 residues in the CDR3. V shed 5 bases, J shed 7 bases, and the junction held 8 bases outside the gene matches. Per germline, CDR1 MNHEY and CDR2 SVGAGI. This CDR3 reads CASSLAVRENEQFF. In DNA form, the CDR3 reads TGTGCCAGCAGTCTAGCGGTGAGGGAAAATGAGCAGTTCTTC.

This clone appeared a single time. The genes are TRBV5-1 and TRBJ2-1, with D maybe TRBD2 (6 bases). Germline CDR1 reads SGHRS; CDR2 reads YFSETQ. Trimming cost V 4 bases and J 7 bases, with 24 bases left between them. The CDR3 has 17 amino acids. CDR3 amino acids: CASSPLYGGKVMNEQFF. The CDR3, as DNA: TGCGCCAGCAGCCCCCTGTACGGCGGGAAGGTCATGAATGAGCAGTTCTTC.

The CDR3 is CASSSNTITRDGVKAGANVLTF. The CDR3 nucleotides read TGTGCCAGCAGCAGTAATACAATAACCCGGGACGGCGTTAAAGCTGGGGCCAACGTCCTGACTTTC. This chain uses TRBV21-1 with TRBJ2-6. TRBV21-1 is an annotated pseudogene. The CDR3 has 22 residues.

This chain uses TRBV28 with TRBJ1-3; D unresolved. V was shortened by 5 bases and J by 6 bases, with 14 bases between the two germline ends. CDR1 is MDHEN, CDR2 SYDVKM, per germline. This CDR3 has 14 residues. CDR3 nucleotide sequence: TGTGCCAGCAGTCTCCCCCTCGTACAAAACACCATATATTTT. Translating gives CASSLPLVQNTIYF. Full variable domain (missing parts from reference TRBV28 and TRBJ1-3): DVKVTQSSRYLVKRTGEKVFLECVQDMDHENMFWYRQDPGLGLRLIYFSYDVKMKEKGDIPEGYSVSREKKERFSLILESASTNQTSMYLCASSLPLVQNTIYFGEGSWLTVV.

The chain uses TRBV14 and TRBJ1-1, with D possibly matching TRBD1 (6 bases). With 0 bases removed from V and 1 base from J, the gap between germline ends came to 24 bases. The CDR3 is 20 residues long. CDR1 is SGHDN and CDR2 is FVKESK in the germline V gene. CDR3 bases: TGTGCCAGCAGCCAAGATTTCGCGGGATTTAGGACAGATAAGAACACTGAAGCTTTCTTT. Protein sequence: CASSQDFAGFRTDKNTEAFF.

The gene calls are TRBV5-1 and TRBJ1-4; D gene uncertain. V lost 4 bases to trimming and J lost 3 bases, with 13 bases between them. CDR1 and CDR2 (germline): SGHRS, YFSETQ. The CDR3 totals 15 residues. The CDR3 spells CASSGGNKANEKLFF. CDR3 sequence (DNA): TGCGCCAGCAGCGGAGGGAATAAGGCTAATGAAAAACTGTTTTTT.

The rearrangement links TRBV28 to TRBJ2-5; 9 bases map to TRBD2. CDR3 length equals 15 residues. Germline CDR1 MDHEN, CDR2 SYDVKM. The V and J ends lost 7 bases and 5 bases, in that order; junction bases with no gene match: 11. The CDR3 is CASIFSGRGGETQYF. Here the CDR3 DNA reads TGTGCCAGCATTTTTAGCGGGAGAGGCGGGGAGACCCAGTACTTC.

The V call is TRBV11-2, the J call TRBJ2-2; a weak D match, TRBD1 (6 bases). V lost 4 bases and J 5 bases, leaving 17 bases between the germline ends. Germline CDR1 is SGHAT and CDR2 is FQNNGV. The CDR3 length is 16 residues. The CDR3 DNA sequence: TGTGCCAGCAGCTCCTTGAGCAGGGGACAAACCGGGGAGCTGTTTTTT. This sequence encodes CASSSLSRGQTGELFF.